This passage covers 18 T cell receptor beta chains from one sample sequenced in a study of shared clonotypes between healthy human individuals. Assay used: immunoSEQ multiplex PCR; TCRdb lists only in-frame clones, some missing. The profile shows roughly 1,500,000 clones, nearly 99% of them singletons. Sample: naive CD4+ T cells sorted from blood. Subset indicated: CD45RA+ positively selected. Receptors originate from a man aged 25 to 40 in good health.

This clone was observed a handful of times. This chain joins TRBV28 and TRBJ2-7; D is uncertain. CDR1 is MDHEN, CDR2 SYDVKM, per germline. The CDR3 contains 12 residues. Trimming removed 3 bases from V and 6 bases from J, with 9 bases in between. The DNA for the CDR3 is TGTGCCAGCAGTTTGTGGGCCCGCGAGCAGTACTTC. This sequence encodes CASSLWAREQYF.

This chain joins TRBV11-3 and TRBJ2-1; no firm D call. The ends were cut back, 3 bases at V and 0 bases at J, with 15 bases in the middle. Per the germline V gene, CDR1 is SGHNT and CDR2 is YENEEA. The CDR3 spans 17 residues. The CDR3 nucleotides read TGTGCCAGCAGCTTGGGCATCGGAGCGAACTCCTACAATGAGCAGTTCTTC. This encodes CASSLGIGANSYNEQFF.

This chain joins TRBV11-1 and TRBJ2-7, with 7 bases aligning to TRBD1. V dropped 5 bases and J dropped 2; count of bases not matched to a gene: 6. Germline lookup yields CDR1 SGHAT and CDR2 FQDESV (reference sequence). The CDR3 consists of 14 residues. CDR3 nucleotide sequence: TGTGCCAGCAGCGAATCCGGGACAGCCTACGAGCAGTACTTC. Encoded protein: CASSESGTAYEQYF.

Concerning this clone: Other nucleotide sequences in the sample specify the same CDR3. This sequence joins TRBV7-9 and TRBJ1-1; D is ambiguous. Deletions cut 3 bases from V and 2 bases from J, with 7 bases between. This CDR3 contains 13 residues. CDR1 and CDR2 from the germline V gene are SEHNR and FQNEAQ (reference sequence). The CDR3 loop is CASSFKGNTEAFF. Here the CDR3 DNA reads TGTGCCAGCAGCTTCAAGGGTAACACTGAAGCTTTCTTT.

V is TRBV28 and J is TRBJ1-5; D is ambiguous. The CDR3 has 12 amino acids. V lost 9 bases, J lost 6 bases, and 12 bases lay in between. Per germline, CDR1 MDHEN and CDR2 SYDVKM. The CDR3 DNA reads as TGTGCCAGTTGGTCGGGATCTCAGCCCCAGCATTTT. Its translation: CASWSGSQPQHF.

The chain combines TRBV6-6 with TRBJ2-7; no clear D gene. CDR3 length equals 15 residues. The germline V and J ends were trimmed by 6 bases and 0 bases, with 15 bases remaining between them. Germline assignment: CDR1 MNHNY and CDR2 SVGAGI (reference sequence). The CDR3 region is CASSPQRWSSYEQYF. The CDR3 DNA sequence: TGTGCCAGCAGCCCCCAGAGGTGGAGCTCCTACGAGCAGTACTTC.

The rearrangement uses TRBV7-8 and TRBJ1-4, with 11 nucleotides matching TRBD1. Germline CDR1 and CDR2: SGHVS and FQNEAQ. Trimming took 5 bases from V and 6 from J; bases not matched to a gene: 5. CDR3 size: 15 residues. The CDR3 protein is CASSDPGQGDEKLFF. CDR3 sequence (DNA): TGTGCCAGCAGCGATCCGGGACAGGGGGATGAAAAACTGTTTTTT.

The rearrangement joins TRBV5-1 to TRBJ1-2; perhaps TRBD1 as D (6 bases). CDR3 length equals 14 residues. Germline-derived CDR1 and CDR2 are SGHRS and YFSETQ. Trimming shortened V by 4 bases and J by 3 bases, and 13 bases separated the two germline ends. CDR3 loop: CASSATGADYGYTF. CDR3 bases: TGCGCCAGCAGCGCGACGGGGGCTGACTATGGCTACACCTTC.

The V and J genes are TRBV6-6 and TRBJ2-5; no definite D call. The CDR3 consists of 13 residues. Deletions cut 2 bases from V and 1 base from J, with 5 bases between. Germline CDR1 is MNHNY and CDR2 is SVGAGI (reference sequence). The CDR3 loop reads CASSYGSQETQYF. CDR3 nucleotides: TGTGCCAGCAGTTACGGCAGCCAAGAGACCCAGTACTTC.

The chain is built from TRBV28 and TRBJ1-2; D gene uncertain. In germline, CDR1 is MDHEN, CDR2 SYDVKM. Trimming shortened V by 4 bases and J by 8 bases, and 20 bases separated the two germline ends. The CDR3 totals 15 residues. The CDR3 protein is CASSWALTETRGYTF. CDR3 sequence (DNA): TGTGCCAGCAGTTGGGCTTTAACAGAGACCAGGGGCTACACCTTC.

The rearrangement uses TRBV18 and TRBJ1-2; the match to TRBD1 covers 9 bases. Per the germline V gene, CDR1 is KGHSH and CDR2 is LQKENI. CDR3 length: 15 residues. Trimming removed 2 bases from V and 0 bases from J; junction bases left unmatched: 1. The CDR3 nucleotides read TGTGCCAGCTCACCAGACAGGGGGACTAACTATGGCTACACCTTC. Translation gives CASSPDRGTNYGYTF.

The chain recombines TRBV5-6 with TRBJ2-6; 9 positions agree with TRBD1. V trimming: 4 bases; J trimming: 0 bases; junction bases outside the gene matches: 11. The CDR3 is 19 amino acids. CDR1 and CDR2 (germline): SGHDT, YYEEEE. In DNA form, the CDR3 reads TGTGCCAGCAGCCCGCTAGGGGGACAGGGCTTCTCTGGGGCCAACGTCCTGACTTTC. Amino acid sequence: CASSPLGGQGFSGANVLTF.

The V gene is TRBV11-2, the J gene TRBJ1-2; 8 bases agree with TRBD1. After removal of 1 base from V and 8 bases from J, the junction contained 18 bases not matched to a gene. Germline V gene lookup returns CDR1 SGHAT and CDR2 FQNNGV. The CDR3 is 18 amino acids. CDR3 nucleotide sequence: TGTGCCAGCAGCTTAGCTGGCAGGGGGCTTTCCGGGGTGGACGGCTACACCTTC. Its protein is CASSLAGRGLSGVDGYTF.

The chain couples TRBV7-2 to TRBJ2-7, with D possibly being TRBD1 (6 bases). Between the trimmed V and J ends, which lost 5 bases and 4 bases, there was a span of 12 bases. Germline assignment: CDR1 SGHTA and CDR2 FQGNSA. The CDR3 is 13 residues long. CDR3 nucleotide sequence: TGTGCCAGCAGCGATGCAGGGGTGTACGAGCAGTACTTC. Translating it yields CASSDAGVYEQYF.

The chain couples TRBV6-1 to TRBJ1-4; unclear D gene. Looked up from germline, CDR1 is MNHNS and CDR2 is SASEGT. The germline V and J ends were trimmed by 10 bases and 5 bases, with 11 bases remaining between them. This CDR3 has 12 amino acids. The CDR3 region has the DNA TGTGCCACCTCAGCAGTGAATGAAAAACTGTTTTTT. This translates into CATSAVNEKLFF.

V usage is TRBV7-8 and J usage is TRBJ2-1, with D possibly being TRBD1 (6 bases). The V end lost 5 bases, the J end lost 6 bases, and 17 bases lay between the germline ends. Germline loops: CDR1 SGHVS, CDR2 FQNEAQ. This CDR3 spans 15 amino acids. The CDR3 region is CASSEQGIGSNEQFF. The CDR3 DNA reads as TGTGCCAGCAGCGAACAGGGTATTGGGAGCAATGAGCAGTTCTTC.

The chain uses TRBV4-2 and TRBJ2-7; D assignment may be TRBD1 or TRBD2 (6 bases each). CDR1 is LGHNA, CDR2 YNFKEQ, per germline. Trimming left V 0 bases short and J 9 bases short, with 12 bases between. This CDR3 comprises 13 residues. CDR3 residues: CASSQDRGAGQYF. The CDR3, as DNA: TGTGCCAGCAGCCAAGATAGGGGGGCAGGGCAGTACTTC.

A single count supports this clone. CDR3 sequence: CASSFGPTGNTGELFF. The CDR3 DNA reads TGCGCCAGCAGCTTCGGACCAACGGGGAACACCGGGGAGCTGTTTTTT. The J gene is TRBJ2-2, the V gene TRBV5-1; D remains unclear. Germline loops: CDR1 SGHRS, CDR2 YFSETQ. The V and J ends lost 2 bases and 1 base respectively, with 12 bases between them. The CDR3 runs to 16 residues.